The 17 T cell receptor beta chains given below trace back to one sample, sequenced in a study of T cell responses to AZD1222 COVID-19 vaccine. Measured with immunoSEQ multiplex PCR; TCRdb has only the in-frame clones, and not every one. The sample holds around 120,000 clones; roughly 91% are singletons and the top ten take around 5.1%. The sequenced sample was peripheral blood, obtained 28 days after the second AZD1222 dose. The receptors were sampled from an adult who received the AZD1222 COVID-19 vaccine.

The chain employs TRBV7-9 and TRBJ1-1; D call uncertain. V lost 1 base to trimming and J lost 0 bases, with 9 bases between them. The CDR3 is 15 residues long. Looked up from germline, CDR1 is SEHNR and CDR2 is FQNEAQ (reference sequence). CDR3 amino acids: CASSLGPVMNTEAFF. Here the CDR3 DNA reads TGTGCCAGCAGCTTAGGGCCGGTAATGAACACTGAAGCTTTCTTT.

This rearrangement joins TRBV7-9 to TRBJ2-3; D is unresolved. Germline V CDR1 and CDR2: SEHNR, FQNEAQ (reference sequence). There are 12 residues in the CDR3. Deletions cut 7 bases from V and 2 bases from J, with 7 bases between. The CDR3 coding sequence is TGTGCCAGCAACAGAGTCACAGATACGCAGTATTTT. The encoded protein is CASNRVTDTQYF.

This clone turned up a few times. The chain combines TRBV7-9 with TRBJ1-2, with 8 bases lining up with TRBD1. This CDR3 has 15 amino acids. Germline V gives CDR1 SEHNR, CDR2 FQNEAQ (reference sequence). Trimming at V came to 1 base and at J to 3 bases, leaving 4 bases not matched to a gene. CDR3 amino acids: CASSLDGQGDYGYTF. The CDR3 DNA follows: TGTGCCAGCAGCTTAGATGGACAGGGAGACTATGGCTACACCTTC.

V is TRBV21-1 and J is TRBJ1-2; the D call in the table, TRBD1, was not verified against the DNA. TRBV21-1 is shown as a pseudogene. The CDR3 contains 17 residues. The CDR3 region is CASSKVGGQGELYGYTF. In DNA, the CDR3 is TGTGCCAGCAGCAAAGTCGGAGGTCAGGGGGAACTATATGGCTACACCTTC.

V gene TRBV25-1 combines with J gene TRBJ1-1, with a possible D match to TRBD1 (5 bases). Trimming removed 5 bases at V and 4 bases at J, with 20 bases between. The CDR3 is 16 residues long. Germline V lookup: CDR1 MGHDK, CDR2 SYGVNS. The chain's CDR3 is CASSRIRGAGFTEAFF. CDR3 sequence (DNA): TGTGCCAGCAGTCGAATAAGGGGCGCGGGCTTCACTGAAGCTTTCTTT.

The chain has TRBV14 and TRBJ1-1, with D possibly being TRBD1 (6 bases). V shed 5 bases and J shed 4 bases, with 14 bases lying between them. Per germline, CDR1 SGHDN and CDR2 FVKESK. The CDR3 consists of 14 residues. CDR3 nucleotide sequence: TGTGCCAGCAGCGTACAGGGATGGGGCACTGAAGCTTTCTTT. Amino acids: CASSVQGWGTEAFF.

V and J are TRBV9 and TRBJ1-5; D not certain. Trimming removed 3 bases at V and 0 bases at J, with 4 bases between. The germline V gene encodes CDR1 SGDLS and CDR2 YYNGEE. The CDR3 has 13 amino acids. CDR3 residues: CASSEPSNQPQHF. In DNA form, the CDR3 reads TGTGCCAGCAGCGAACCTAGCAATCAGCCCCAGCATTTT.

This clone is a singleton in its sample. This sequence joins TRBV6-2 or TRBV6-3 and TRBJ1-6, with D perhaps matching TRBD1 (6 bases). There are 17 residues in the CDR3. V lost 0 bases to trimming and J lost 10 bases, with 19 bases between them. Germline V gives CDR1 MNHEY, CDR2 SVGEGT. The CDR3 loop reads CASSYSITGADYSPLHF. The CDR3, as DNA: TGTGCCAGCAGTTACTCGATCACGGGGGCAGACTACTCACCCCTCCACTTT.

Worth noting for this clone: One junction end disagrees with the germline gene, perhaps due to a read error. The V call is TRBV3-1 (or the pseudogene TRBV3-2), the J call TRBJ2-1; D unresolved. The CDR3 spans 13 residues. CDR1 and CDR2 (germline): LGHDT, YNNKEL (reference sequence). CDR3 nucleotide sequence: TGTGCCAGCAGTCAAGCCTTTAACCATGAGCAGTTCTTC. Translation: CASSQAFNHEQFF.

This chain uses TRBV7-2 with TRBJ2-1, with D perhaps TRBD1 or TRBD2 (7 bases each). The V gene's germline CDR1 is SGHTA and CDR2 FQGNSA. V lost 5 bases and J 7 bases, leaving 18 bases between the germline ends. CDR3 length equals 15 residues. The CDR3 region is CASSTRQGGANEQFF. The CDR3 DNA reads TGTGCCAGCAGCACCCGTCAGGGGGGGGCTAATGAGCAGTTCTTC. The whole variable domain, filled in from reference TRBV7-2 and TRBJ2-1, reads GAGVSQSPSNKVTEKGKDVELRCDPISGHTALYWYRQSLGQGLEFLIYFQGNSAPDKSGLPSDRFSAERTGGSVSTLTIQRTQQEDSAVYLCASSTRQGGANEQFFGPGTRLTVL.

CDR3 loop: CASSYSGVAYEQYF. Here the CDR3 DNA reads TGTGCCAGCAGTTACTCAGGGGTAGCCTACGAGCAGTACTTC. The chain has TRBV6-5 and TRBJ2-7; possible D gene TRBD1, 5 bases. The germline V gene encodes CDR1 MNHEY and CDR2 SVGAGI. The CDR3 loop spans 14 amino acids. V lost 0 bases and J 2 bases, leaving 8 bases between the germline ends.

This rearrangement joins TRBV19 to TRBJ2-3; D is uncertain. V was cut by 3 bases and J by 4 bases, with 17 bases left in between. The CDR3 sequence is 16 residues long. Germline lookup yields CDR1 LNHDA and CDR2 SQIVND (reference sequence). Here the CDR3 DNA reads TGTGCCAGTAGTATCGAGGCATCCTTCCCACCAGATACGCAGTATTTT. It specifies CASSIEASFPPDTQYF.

The V gene is TRBV2, the J gene TRBJ1-1; D remains unclear. The CDR3 sequence is 13 residues long. Germline CDR1 and CDR2: SNHLY and FYNNEI. Trimming removed 6 bases at V and 4 bases at J, with 12 bases between. CDR3 sequence reads: CASSSRWGTEAFF. The CDR3 coding sequence is TGTGCCAGCAGCTCCAGGTGGGGCACTGAAGCTTTCTTT.

The chain recombines TRBV7-9 with TRBJ1-1; TRBD1 agrees at 7 bases. The CDR3 consists of 13 residues. The germline CDR1 and CDR2 sequences are SEHNR and FQNEAQ (reference sequence). The trim removed 1 base at V and 6 bases at J, leaving 2 bases unmatched. CDR3 protein: CASSLGQGAEAFF. In DNA form, the CDR3 reads TGTGCCAGCAGCTTAGGGCAGGGGGCTGAAGCTTTCTTT. The complete variable domain, with remaining parts taken from reference TRBV7-9 and TRBJ1-1, reads DTGVSQNPRHKITKRGQNVTFRCDPISEHNRLYWYRQTLGQGPEFLTYFQNEAQLEKSRLLSDRFSAERPKGSFSTLEIQRTEQGDSAMYLCASSLGQGAEAFFGQGTRLTVV.

The chain joins TRBV12-3 or TRBV12-4 to TRBJ2-3; D could derive from TRBD1 or TRBD2 (5 bases each). CDR3 size: 13 residues. Trimming took 9 bases from V and 0 from J, leaving 10 bases between them. The CDR3: CASGTSSTDTQYF. Written as DNA, the CDR3 is TGTGCCAGTGGGACGTCCAGCACAGATACGCAGTATTTT.

V usage is TRBV4-3 and J usage is TRBJ1-3, with 8 bases lining up with TRBD1. V shed 2 bases, J shed 3 bases, and the junction held 6 bases outside the gene matches. Germline CDR1 and CDR2: LGHNA and YSLEER. The CDR3 consists of 16 residues. The chain's CDR3 is CASSQFARGLGNTIYF. DNA for the CDR3: TGCGCCAGCAGCCAATTTGCCAGGGGGCTTGGAAACACCATATATTTT.

This clone was seen a few times. The genes are TRBV21-1 and TRBJ1-2; the D segment call TRBD1 is taken from the table without a DNA check. TRBV21-1 is assigned pseudogene status. This CDR3 has 20 residues. CDR3 residues: CASSKALNAWQTTLNYGYTF. CDR3 nucleotide sequence: TGTGCCAGCAGCAAAGCGCTAAACGCTTGGCAGACAACCCTTAACTATGGCTACACCTTC.